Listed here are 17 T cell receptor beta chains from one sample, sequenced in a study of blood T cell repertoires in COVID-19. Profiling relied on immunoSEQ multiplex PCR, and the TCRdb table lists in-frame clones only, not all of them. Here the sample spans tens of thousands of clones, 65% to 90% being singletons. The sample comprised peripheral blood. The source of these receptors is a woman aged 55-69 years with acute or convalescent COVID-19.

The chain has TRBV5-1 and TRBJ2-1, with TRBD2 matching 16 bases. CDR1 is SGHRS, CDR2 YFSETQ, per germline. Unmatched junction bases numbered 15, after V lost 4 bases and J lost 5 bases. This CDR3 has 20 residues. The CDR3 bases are TGCGCCAGCAGCCCTACCAGGGGACTAGCGGGAGGGGGTGAGAACAATGAGCAGTTCTTC. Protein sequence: CASSPTRGLAGGGENNEQFF.

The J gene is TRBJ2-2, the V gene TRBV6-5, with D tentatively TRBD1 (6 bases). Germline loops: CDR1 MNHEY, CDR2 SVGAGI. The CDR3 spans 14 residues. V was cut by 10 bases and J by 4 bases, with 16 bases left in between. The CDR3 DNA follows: TGTGCCATGTCGGACAGACGGGGCACCGGGGAGCTGTTTTTT. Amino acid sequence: CAMSDRRGTGELFF.

CDR3 sequence (DNA): TGTGCCATCAGTGAGTCGACAGAAAGGGAAAAACTGTTTTTT. Translated: CAISESTEREKLFF. The V call is TRBV10-3, the J call TRBJ1-4; D may be TRBD1 (5 bases). This CDR3 comprises 14 residues. Germline V CDR1 and CDR2: ENHRY, SYGVKD. V was clipped by 0 bases and J by 8 bases, with 10 bases between them.

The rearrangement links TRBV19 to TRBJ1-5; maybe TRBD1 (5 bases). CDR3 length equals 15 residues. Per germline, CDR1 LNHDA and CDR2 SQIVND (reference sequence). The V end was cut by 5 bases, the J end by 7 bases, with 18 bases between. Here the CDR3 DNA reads TGTGCCAGTAGTGTATGGGCGTGGGGGGGACAGCCCCAGCATTTT. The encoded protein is CASSVWAWGGQPQHF.

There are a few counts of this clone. This CDR3 reads CASSESVPYEQYF. CDR3 nucleotide sequence: TGTGCCAGCAGTGAATCCGTCCCCTACGAGCAGTACTTC. The V gene is TRBV2, the J gene TRBJ2-7, with D hard to call. Germline CDR1 reads SNHLY; CDR2 reads FYNNEI. The V end was cut by 2 bases, the J end by 2 bases, with 7 bases between. The length of the CDR3 is 13 residues.

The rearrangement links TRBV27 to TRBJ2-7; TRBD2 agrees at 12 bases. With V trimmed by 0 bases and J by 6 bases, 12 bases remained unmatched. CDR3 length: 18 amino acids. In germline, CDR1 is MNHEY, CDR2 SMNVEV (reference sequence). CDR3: CASSLSSLRLAGAGEQYF. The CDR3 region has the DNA TGTGCCAGCAGTTTATCGTCCCTCCGACTAGCGGGAGCAGGCGAGCAGTACTTC.

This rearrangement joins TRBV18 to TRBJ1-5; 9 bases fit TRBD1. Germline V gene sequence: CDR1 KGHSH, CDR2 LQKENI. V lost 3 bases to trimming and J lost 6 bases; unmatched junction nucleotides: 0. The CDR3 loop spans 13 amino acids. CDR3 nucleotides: TGTGCCAGCTCACCGGGACAGGGTCAGCCCCAGCATTTT. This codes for CASSPGQGQPQHF.

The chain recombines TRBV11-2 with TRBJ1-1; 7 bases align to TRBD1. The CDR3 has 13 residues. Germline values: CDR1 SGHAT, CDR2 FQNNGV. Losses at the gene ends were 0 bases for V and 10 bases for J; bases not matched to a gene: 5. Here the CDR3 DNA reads TGTGCCAGCAGCTTAGATTCCAGGGGGTCAGCTTTCTTT. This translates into CASSLDSRGSAFF.

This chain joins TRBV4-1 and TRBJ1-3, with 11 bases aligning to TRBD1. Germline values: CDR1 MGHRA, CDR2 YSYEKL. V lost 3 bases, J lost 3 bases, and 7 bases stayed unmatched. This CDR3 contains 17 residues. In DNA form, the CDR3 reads TGCGCCAGCAGCCATCTTTGGGACAGGGGGAGTGGAAACACCATATATTTT. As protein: CASSHLWDRGSGNTIYF.

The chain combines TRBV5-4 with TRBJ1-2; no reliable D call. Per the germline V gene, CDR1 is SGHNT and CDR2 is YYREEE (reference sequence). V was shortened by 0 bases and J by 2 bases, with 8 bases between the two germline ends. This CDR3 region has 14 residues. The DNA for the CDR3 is TGTGCCAGCAGCTTGGAGACATTAAACTATGGCTACACCTTC. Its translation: CASSLETLNYGYTF.

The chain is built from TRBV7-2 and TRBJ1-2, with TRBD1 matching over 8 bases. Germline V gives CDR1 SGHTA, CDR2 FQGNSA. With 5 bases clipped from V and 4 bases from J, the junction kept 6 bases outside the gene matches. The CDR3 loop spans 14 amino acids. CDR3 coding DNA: TGTGCCAGCAGCGCCGGGACAGGCGTCTATGGCTACACCTTC. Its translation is CASSAGTGVYGYTF.

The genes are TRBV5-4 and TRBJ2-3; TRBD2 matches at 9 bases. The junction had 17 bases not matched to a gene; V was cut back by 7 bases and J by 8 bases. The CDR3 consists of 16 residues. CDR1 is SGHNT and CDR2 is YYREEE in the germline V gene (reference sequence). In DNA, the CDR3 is TGTGCCAGCGCATCGGGTGCGGGGGGGCTTGTTGGTACGCAGTATTTT. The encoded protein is CASASGAGGLVGTQYF.

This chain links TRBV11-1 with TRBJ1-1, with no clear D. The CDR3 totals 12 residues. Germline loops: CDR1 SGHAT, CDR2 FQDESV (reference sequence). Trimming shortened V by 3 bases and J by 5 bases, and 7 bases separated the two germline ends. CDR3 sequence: CASSLSATEAFF. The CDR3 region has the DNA TGTGCCAGCAGCTTGTCAGCGACTGAAGCTTTCTTT.

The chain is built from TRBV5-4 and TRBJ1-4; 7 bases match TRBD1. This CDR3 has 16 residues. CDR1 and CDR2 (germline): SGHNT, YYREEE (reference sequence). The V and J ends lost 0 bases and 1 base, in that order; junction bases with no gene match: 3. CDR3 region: CASSLDRGRTNEKLFF. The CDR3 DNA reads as TGTGCCAGCAGCTTGGACAGGGGTCGAACTAATGAAAAACTGTTTTTT.

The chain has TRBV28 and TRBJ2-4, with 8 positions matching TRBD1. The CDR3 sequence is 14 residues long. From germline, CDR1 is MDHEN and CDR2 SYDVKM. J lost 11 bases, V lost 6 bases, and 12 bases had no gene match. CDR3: CASSPGQGGLFQYF. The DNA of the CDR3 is TGTGCCAGCAGCCCCGGACAGGGTGGACTCTTTCAGTACTTC.

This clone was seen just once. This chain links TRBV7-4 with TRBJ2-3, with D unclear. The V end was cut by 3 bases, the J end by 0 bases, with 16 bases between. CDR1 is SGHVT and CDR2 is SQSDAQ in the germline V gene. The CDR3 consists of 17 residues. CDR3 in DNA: TGTGCCAGCAGCTTGGTGGCGTCTTTGACTAGCACAGATACGCAGTATTTT. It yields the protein CASSLVASLTSTDTQYF.

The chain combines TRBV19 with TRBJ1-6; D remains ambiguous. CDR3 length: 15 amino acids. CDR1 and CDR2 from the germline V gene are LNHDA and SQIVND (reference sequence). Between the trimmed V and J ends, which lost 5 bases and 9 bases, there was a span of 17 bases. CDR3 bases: TGTGCCAGTAGTGTAAGCGGGATGGTAGGTTCACCCCTCCACTTT. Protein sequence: CASSVSGMVGSPLHF.